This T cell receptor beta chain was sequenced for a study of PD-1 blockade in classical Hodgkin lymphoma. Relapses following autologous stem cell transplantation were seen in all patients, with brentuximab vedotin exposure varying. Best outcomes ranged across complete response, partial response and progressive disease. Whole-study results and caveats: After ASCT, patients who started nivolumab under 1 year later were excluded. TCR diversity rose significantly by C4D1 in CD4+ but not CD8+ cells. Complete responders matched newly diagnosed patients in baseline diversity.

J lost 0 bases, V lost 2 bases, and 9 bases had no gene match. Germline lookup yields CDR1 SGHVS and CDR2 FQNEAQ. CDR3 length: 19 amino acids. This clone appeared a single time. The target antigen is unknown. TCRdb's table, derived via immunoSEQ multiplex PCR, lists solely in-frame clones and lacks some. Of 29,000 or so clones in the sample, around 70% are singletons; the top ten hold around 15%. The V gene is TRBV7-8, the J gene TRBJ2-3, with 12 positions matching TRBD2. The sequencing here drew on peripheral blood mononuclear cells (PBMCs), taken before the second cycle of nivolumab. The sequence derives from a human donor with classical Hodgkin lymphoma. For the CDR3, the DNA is TGTGCCAGCAGCTTACGGCCGTCTAGCGGGGGGGTTAGCACAGATACGCAGTATTTT. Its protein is CASSLRPSSGGVSTDTQYF.